This T cell receptor (beta chain) came from a study of blood T cell repertoires in COVID-19. Study overall: From T cells, B-cell-depleted T cells, or PBMCs came the material, which was cDNA or gDNA.

Original data processing: Estimated nucleated cell counts came from reference gene primer amplification. Sequencing was performed with immunoSEQ multiplex PCR; in TCRdb, only in-frame clones are kept and a portion is missing. From that table come the V and J calls and clone size; the DNA was used to work out D and trimming. This table holds tens of thousands of clones, about three quarters found once. This clone was counted once. CDR1 and CDR2 from the germline V gene are LGHNA and YSLEER. The CDR3 sequence is 15 residues long. After removal of 4 bases from V and 3 bases from J, the junction contained 4 bases not matched to a gene.

The chain joins TRBV4-3 to TRBJ2-2; 8 bases align to TRBD2. The sequencing input was peripheral blood. The sequence was obtained from a woman aged 80 or over with active or convalescent COVID-19. As DNA, the CDR3 is TGCGCCAGCAGCCTAGGACTAGCAGACACCGGGGAGCTGTTTTTT. It is translated as CASSLGLADTGELFF.